These 3 T cell receptor beta chains were sequenced from one sample in a study of blood T cell repertoires in COVID-19. Sequencing was performed with immunoSEQ multiplex PCR; in TCRdb, only in-frame clones are kept and a portion is missing. The top ten clones hold roughly 4% of a sample with roughly 140,000 clones, 80% to 85% of them seen once. The sample consisted of peripheral blood. Source of these receptors: a woman aged 80 or over with acute or convalescent COVID-19.

The chain employs TRBV6-2 or TRBV6-3 and TRBJ1-1; D ambiguous. The germline V and J ends were trimmed by 2 bases and 3 bases, with 7 bases remaining between them. CDR1 MNHEY and CDR2 SVGEGT come from the germline V gene. This CDR3 contains 13 residues. CDR3 nucleotides: TGTGCCAGCAGTTACGGCAGGTACACTGAAGCTTTCTTT. Encoded protein: CASSYGRYTEAFF.

The chain is built from TRBV18 and TRBJ1-2; 7 bases map to TRBD1. With 6 bases clipped from V and 7 bases from J, the junction kept 14 bases outside the gene matches. Looked up from germline, CDR1 is KGHSH and CDR2 is LQKENI. The CDR3 length is 15 residues. The CDR3, as DNA: TGTGCCAGCTCGAGAAAGGGACAGCTTGAGGCTGGCTACACCTTC. It translates to CASSRKGQLEAGYTF.

V usage is TRBV28 and J usage is TRBJ2-2; TRBD2 aligns across 9 bases. J was trimmed by 3 bases and V by 1 base; bases with no gene match: 12. The CDR3 is made up of 19 amino acids. The germline V gene has CDR1 MDHEN and CDR2 SYDVKM. This CDR3 reads CASSLLGLALRGDTGELFF. Written as DNA, the CDR3 is TGTGCCAGCAGTTTATTGGGACTAGCCCTTAGGGGGGACACCGGGGAGCTGTTTTTT. The full variable domain, with the rest looked up from reference TRBV28 and TRBJ2-2, is DVKVTQSSRYLVKRTGEKVFLECVQDMDHENMFWYRQDPGLGLRLIYFSYDVKMKEKGDIPEGYSVSREKKERFSLILESASTNQTSMYLCASSLLGLALRGDTGELFFGEGSRLTVL.